These T cell receptor beta chains were read from a single sample in a study of blood T cell repertoires in COVID-19. Assay used: immunoSEQ multiplex PCR; TCRdb lists only in-frame clones, some missing. The sample holds fewer than 55,000 clones, 65% to 85% seen once. Sequenced: peripheral blood. Every receptor here comes from a woman aged 80 or older with COVID-19, enrolled during active disease. Both conserved end residues are part of each CDR3. The D gene is left open where the match is weak. Rows give clone size only sometimes, using once, few, many, or a class for an expanded clone.

j_call: TRBJ2-3; clone_size: .; v_call: TRBV28; d_call: .; cdr3_nt: TGTGCCAGCAGTCCACGGACTGCAAAAGATACGCAGTATTTT; cdr3_aa: CASSPRTAKDTQYF
j_call: TRBJ2-7; clone_size: .; v_call: TRBV19; d_call: TRBD1; cdr3_nt: TGTGCCACCCGGGGACAGAATACCTACGAGCAGTACTTC; cdr3_aa: CATRGQNTYEQYF
j_call: TRBJ2-7; clone_size: once; v_call: TRBV10-1; d_call: TRBD2; cdr3_nt: TGCGCCAGCGGCCAGGGACTAGCGGGAGCTGGGGAGCAGTACTTC; cdr3_aa: CASGQGLAGAGEQYF
j_call: TRBJ2-7; clone_size: .; v_call: TRBV19; d_call: TRBD2; cdr3_nt: TGTGCCAGTAGTGAGCTAGCGGAGCCCTACGAGCAGTACTTC; cdr3_aa: CASSELAEPYEQYF
j_call: TRBJ2-1; clone_size: .; v_call: TRBV5-6; d_call: .; cdr3_nt: TGTGCCAGCAGTTATCAGGGTGCGCAGTTCTTC; cdr3_aa: CASSYQGAQFF
j_call: TRBJ2-3; clone_size: .; v_call: TRBV9; d_call: TRBD2; cdr3_nt: TGTGCCAGCAGCTTTCATAGCGGGAGAGGTAGAGATACGCAGTATTTT; cdr3_aa: CASSFHSGRGRDTQYF
j_call: TRBJ1-2; clone_size: .; v_call: TRBV28; d_call: TRBD1; cdr3_nt: TGTGCCAGCAGCCCAACCTTGACAGGGAACTATGGCTACACCTTC; cdr3_aa: CASSPTLTGNYGYTF
j_call: TRBJ2-1; clone_size: .; v_call: TRBV24-1; d_call: .; cdr3_nt: TGTGCCACCAGTGATGGGGGGGGCGCCGTTAATCCCAATGAGCAGTTCTTC; cdr3_aa: CATSDGGGAVNPNEQFF
j_call: TRBJ1-2; clone_size: .; v_call: TRBV6-5; d_call: .; cdr3_nt: TGTGCCAGCAGTTATCGCGGTGGCTACACCTTC; cdr3_aa: CASSYRGGYTF
j_call: TRBJ2-7; clone_size: .; v_call: TRBV5-4; d_call: .; cdr3_nt: TGTGCCAGCAGCTTGGACAGAAGCTACGAGCAGTACTTC; cdr3_aa: CASSLDRSYEQYF
j_call: TRBJ1-2; clone_size: .; v_call: TRBV9; d_call: TRBD1; cdr3_nt: TGTGCCAGCAGCGGCGGGGACAGGGGGCATGGCTACACCTTC; cdr3_aa: CASSGGDRGHGYTF
j_call: TRBJ2-5; clone_size: .; v_call: TRBV18; d_call: .; cdr3_nt: TGTGCCAGCTCACCACCGGGGCACCTACAAGAGACCCAGTACTTC; cdr3_aa: CASSPPGHLQETQYF
j_call: TRBJ2-1; clone_size: .; v_call: TRBV7-3; d_call: .; cdr3_nt: TGTGCCAGCAGCTTAACGTATGGAGCGGTATACAATGAGCAGTTCTTC; cdr3_aa: CASSLTYGAVYNEQFF
j_call: TRBJ2-2; clone_size: .; v_call: TRBV3-1/TRBV3-2; d_call: .; cdr3_nt: TGTGCCAGCAGCCACGCCAGGGGGGACGGGGAGCTGTTTTTT; cdr3_aa: CASSHARGDGELFF
j_call: TRBJ2-7; clone_size: .; v_call: TRBV19; d_call: TRBD2; cdr3_nt: TGTGCCACCTCATTCGCTAGCGGGAGCAGCCCCAGGTACGAGCAGTACTTC; cdr3_aa: CATSFASGSSPRYEQYF
j_call: TRBJ2-3; clone_size: .; v_call: TRBV3-1/TRBV3-2; d_call: .; cdr3_nt: TGTGCCAGCAGCCAAGAAGTGGGCGATACGCAGTATTTT; cdr3_aa: CASSQEVGDTQYF
j_call: TRBJ2-1; clone_size: .; v_call: TRBV4-1; d_call: .; cdr3_nt: TGCGCCAGCAGCCAAGATTATCATGAGCAGTTCTTC; cdr3_aa: CASSQDYHEQFF
j_call: TRBJ2-2; clone_size: .; v_call: TRBV19; d_call: .; cdr3_nt: TGTGCCAGTAGTATAGGCTTCAGCGGGCGTCCCGGGGAGCTGTTTTTT; cdr3_aa: CASSIGFSGRPGELFF
j_call: TRBJ1-2; clone_size: .; v_call: TRBV5-1; d_call: TRBD1; cdr3_nt: TGCGCCAGCAGCTTGAGGCCGGGACAGGGAGAGGGAAACTATGGCTACACCTTC; cdr3_aa: CASSLRPGQGEGNYGYTF
j_call: TRBJ2-5; clone_size: .; v_call: TRBV3-1/TRBV3-2; d_call: TRBD2; cdr3_nt: TGTGCCAGCAGCCAAGTCCTCATCGGGGGGGAAGAGACCCAGTACTTC; cdr3_aa: CASSQVLIGGEETQYF
j_call: TRBJ2-3; clone_size: .; v_call: TRBV7-2; d_call: TRBD2; cdr3_nt: TGTGCCAGCAGACCCGGACTAGCCAGCACAGATACGCAGTATTTT; cdr3_aa: CASRPGLASTDTQYF
j_call: TRBJ1-1; clone_size: few; v_call: TRBV27; d_call: .; cdr3_nt: TGTGCCAGCAGTCCTTATAGGACATCCTTCGTCACTGAAGCTTTCTTT; cdr3_aa: CASSPYRTSFVTEAFF
j_call: TRBJ2-7; clone_size: few; v_call: TRBV7-9; d_call: TRBD1; cdr3_nt: TGTGCCAGCAGCTTCCGGGACAGGGGGCCCCACGAGCAGTACTTC; cdr3_aa: CASSFRDRGPHEQYF
j_call: TRBJ1-1; clone_size: .; v_call: TRBV7-3; d_call: .; cdr3_nt: TGTGCCAGCAGCTACACAACGAACACTGAAGCTTTCTTT; cdr3_aa: CASSYTTNTEAFF
j_call: TRBJ1-4; clone_size: .; v_call: TRBV6-2/TRBV6-3; d_call: .; cdr3_nt: TGTGCCAGCAGTGGGCCGGACACCGCAACTAATGAAAAACTGTTTTTT; cdr3_aa: CASSGPDTATNEKLFF
j_call: TRBJ2-1; clone_size: .; v_call: TRBV3-1/TRBV3-2; d_call: .; cdr3_nt: TGTGCCAGCAGCCCGATGATTGGGGGCAGGGCCGGGAATGAGCAGTTCTTC; cdr3_aa: CASSPMIGGRAGNEQFF
j_call: TRBJ2-7; clone_size: few; v_call: TRBV2; d_call: .; cdr3_nt: TGTGCCAGCAGTACCGGACAACAGAGCTCCTACGAGCAGTACTTC; cdr3_aa: CASSTGQQSSYEQYF
j_call: TRBJ1-2; clone_size: .; v_call: TRBV11-2; d_call: .; cdr3_nt: TGTGCCAGCAGATCGGACAGCATCTATGGCTACACCTTC; cdr3_aa: CASRSDSIYGYTF
j_call: TRBJ2-5; clone_size: few; v_call: TRBV19; d_call: TRBD2; cdr3_nt: TGTGCCAGTACCGACTACGGGGGGAGTGGGCTAGAGACCCAGTACTTC; cdr3_aa: CASTDYGGSGLETQYF
j_call: TRBJ2-7; clone_size: .; v_call: TRBV6-1; d_call: .; cdr3_nt: TGTGCCAGCAGTGAAGCCGGGACACTTAAATACGAGCAGTACTTC; cdr3_aa: CASSEAGTLKYEQYF
j_call: TRBJ2-1; clone_size: .; v_call: TRBV28; d_call: TRBD2; cdr3_nt: TGTGCCAGCAATCCGCGACTAGCGGAGTACAATGAGCAGTTCTTC; cdr3_aa: CASNPRLAEYNEQFF
j_call: TRBJ2-3; clone_size: .; v_call: TRBV10-2; d_call: .; cdr3_nt: TGCGCCAGCAGTGGTTTCCCTTATCAGTATTTT; cdr3_aa: CASSGFPYQYF
j_call: TRBJ2-5; clone_size: .; v_call: TRBV7-9; d_call: .; cdr3_nt: TGTGCCAGCAGCTTTAGCGGAAACCAAGAGACCCAGTACTTC; cdr3_aa: CASSFSGNQETQYF
j_call: TRBJ2-6; clone_size: .; v_call: TRBV3-1/TRBV3-2; d_call: .; cdr3_nt: TGTGCCAGCAGCCAAGATCCCGCTGGGGCCAACGTCCTGACTTTC; cdr3_aa: CASSQDPAGANVLTF
j_call: TRBJ2-1; clone_size: .; v_call: TRBV6-5; d_call: .; cdr3_nt: TGTGCCAGCAGTATTGGCATCCTTGAGCAGTTCTTC; cdr3_aa: CASSIGILEQFF
j_call: TRBJ2-5; clone_size: .; v_call: TRBV11-3; d_call: .; cdr3_nt: TGTGCCAGCAGCTTCGGAGGGGAGTACCAAGAGACCCAGTACTTC; cdr3_aa: CASSFGGEYQETQYF
j_call: TRBJ1-5; clone_size: few; v_call: TRBV19; d_call: TRBD1; cdr3_nt: TGTGGCGCGGACAGGGGTTACTCTAATCAGCCCCAGCATTTT; cdr3_aa: CGADRGYSNQPQHF
j_call: TRBJ1-1; clone_size: .; v_call: TRBV30; d_call: .; cdr3_nt: TGTGCCTGGAGTGTGGGGGCGAATCTGAACACTGAAGCTTTCTTT; cdr3_aa: CAWSVGANLNTEAFF
j_call: TRBJ1-2; clone_size: .; v_call: TRBV6-6; d_call: .; cdr3_nt: TGTGCCAGCAGAGAAATCCAGTCCCCCTATGGCTACACCTTC; cdr3_aa: CASREIQSPYGYTF
j_call: TRBJ2-7; clone_size: few; v_call: TRBV5-1; d_call: TRBD1; cdr3_nt: TGCGCCAGCAGCATCGACAGGGGGCTGACCTACGAGCAGTACTTC; cdr3_aa: CASSIDRGLTYEQYF
j_call: TRBJ2-7; clone_size: .; v_call: TRBV4-1; d_call: TRBD2; cdr3_nt: TGCGCCAGCAGGCGGGCTAGCGGGAGTTACGAGCAGTACTTC; cdr3_aa: CASRRASGSYEQYF
j_call: TRBJ2-2; clone_size: .; v_call: TRBV7-8; d_call: TRBD2; cdr3_nt: TGTGCCAGCAGCCTCGTTCGCGGGAGTACCGGGGAGCTGTTTTTT; cdr3_aa: CASSLVRGSTGELFF
j_call: TRBJ1-1; clone_size: .; v_call: TRBV15; d_call: TRBD1; cdr3_nt: TGTGCCACCAGCAGAGATCGGACAGGGATAACTACATTGAGGCCAGCTTTCTTT; cdr3_aa: CATSRDRTGITTLRPAFF
j_call: TRBJ2-7; clone_size: .; v_call: TRBV7-8; d_call: TRBD2; cdr3_nt: TGTGCCAGCAGCTCGAAGACTAGCGCTCCCTACGAGCAGTACTTC; cdr3_aa: CASSSKTSAPYEQYF
j_call: TRBJ2-3; clone_size: .; v_call: TRBV5-1; d_call: TRBD2; cdr3_nt: TGCGCCAGCAGCTTGGTTGGACTAGCGGGAGCCGATACGCAGTATTTT; cdr3_aa: CASSLVGLAGADTQYF